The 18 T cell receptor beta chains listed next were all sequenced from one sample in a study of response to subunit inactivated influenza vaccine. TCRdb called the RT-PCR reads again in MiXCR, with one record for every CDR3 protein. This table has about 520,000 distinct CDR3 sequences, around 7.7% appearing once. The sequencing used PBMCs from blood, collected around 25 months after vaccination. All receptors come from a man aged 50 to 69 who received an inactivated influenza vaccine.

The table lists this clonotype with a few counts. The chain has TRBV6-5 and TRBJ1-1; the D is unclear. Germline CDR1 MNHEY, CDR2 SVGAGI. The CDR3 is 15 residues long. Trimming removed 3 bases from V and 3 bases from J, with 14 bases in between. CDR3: CASSYSGGWDTEAFF. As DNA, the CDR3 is TGTGCCAGCAGTTATAGTGGAGGGTGGGACACTGAAGCTTTCTTT.

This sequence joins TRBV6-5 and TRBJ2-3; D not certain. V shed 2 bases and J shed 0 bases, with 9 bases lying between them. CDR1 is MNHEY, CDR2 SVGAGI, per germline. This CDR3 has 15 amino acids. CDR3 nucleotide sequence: TGTGCCAGCAGTTACACGCATATGAGCACAGATACGCAGTATTTT. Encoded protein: CASSYTHMSTDTQYF.

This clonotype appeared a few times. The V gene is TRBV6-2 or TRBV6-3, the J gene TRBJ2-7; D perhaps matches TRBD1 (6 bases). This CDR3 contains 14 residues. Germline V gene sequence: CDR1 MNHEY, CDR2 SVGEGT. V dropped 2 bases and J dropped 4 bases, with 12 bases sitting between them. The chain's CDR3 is CASSYDRFLYEQYF. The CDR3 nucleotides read TGTGCCAGCAGTTACGACAGGTTCTTGTACGAGCAGTACTTC.

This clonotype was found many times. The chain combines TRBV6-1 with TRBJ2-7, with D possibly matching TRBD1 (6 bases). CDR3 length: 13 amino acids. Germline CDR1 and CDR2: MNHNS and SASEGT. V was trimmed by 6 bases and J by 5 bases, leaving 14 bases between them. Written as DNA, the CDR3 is TGTGCCAGCAGCCCTCCAGGGGAAGACGAGCAGTACTTC. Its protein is CASSPPGEDEQYF.

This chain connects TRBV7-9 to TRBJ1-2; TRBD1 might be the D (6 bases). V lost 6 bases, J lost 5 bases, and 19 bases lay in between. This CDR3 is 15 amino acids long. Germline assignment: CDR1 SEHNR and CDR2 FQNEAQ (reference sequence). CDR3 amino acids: CASRYGGGSGYGYTF. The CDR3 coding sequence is TGTGCCAGCAGATATGGAGGGGGGTCCGGATATGGCTACACCTTC.

CDR3 bases: TGTGCCAGCAGTTACATTGGGAACAATGAGCAGTTCTTC. Encoded protein: CASSYIGNNEQFF. J is TRBJ2-1 and V is TRBV6-2 or TRBV6-3; D ambiguous. The V gene lost 2 bases and the J gene lost 5 bases, with 7 bases spanning the gap. The germline V gene has CDR1 MNHEY and CDR2 SVGEGT. The CDR3 sequence is 13 residues long.

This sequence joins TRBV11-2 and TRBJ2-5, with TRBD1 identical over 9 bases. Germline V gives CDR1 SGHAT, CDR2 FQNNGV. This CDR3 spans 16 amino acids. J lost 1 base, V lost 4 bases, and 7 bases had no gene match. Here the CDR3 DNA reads TGTGCCAGCAGCTCACGCTGGACAGGGGCCCAAGAGACCCAGTACTTC. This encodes CASSSRWTGAQETQYF. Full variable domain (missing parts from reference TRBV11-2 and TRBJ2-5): EAGVAQSPRYKIIEKRQSVAFWCNPISGHATLYWYQQILGQGPKLLIQFQNNGVVDDSQLPKDRFSAERLKGVDSTLKIQPAKLEDSAVYLCASSSRWTGAQETQYFGPGTRLLVL.

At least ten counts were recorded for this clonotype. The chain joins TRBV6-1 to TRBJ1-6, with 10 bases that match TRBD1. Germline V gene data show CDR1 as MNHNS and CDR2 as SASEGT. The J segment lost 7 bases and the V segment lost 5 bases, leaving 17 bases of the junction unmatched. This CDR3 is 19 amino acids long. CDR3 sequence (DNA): TGTGCCAGCAGTAAATCCGGGACAGGGGCCAGATCGTGGAATTCACCCCTCCACTTT. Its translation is CASSKSGTGARSWNSPLHF.

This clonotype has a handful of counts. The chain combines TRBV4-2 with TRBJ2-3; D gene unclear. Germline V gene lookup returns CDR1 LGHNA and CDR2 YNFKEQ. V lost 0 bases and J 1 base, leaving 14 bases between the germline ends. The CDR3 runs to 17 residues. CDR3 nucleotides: TGTGCCAGCAGCCAAGAGGCCAGCTACCTTGGCACAGATACGCAGTATTTT. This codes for CASSQEASYLGTDTQYF.

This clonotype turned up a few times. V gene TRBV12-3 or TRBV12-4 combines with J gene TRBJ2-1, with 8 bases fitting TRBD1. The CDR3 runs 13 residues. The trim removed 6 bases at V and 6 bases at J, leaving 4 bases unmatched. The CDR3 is CASRQTGGNEQFF. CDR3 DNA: TGTGCCAGCAGGCAAACAGGGGGCAATGAGCAGTTCTTC.

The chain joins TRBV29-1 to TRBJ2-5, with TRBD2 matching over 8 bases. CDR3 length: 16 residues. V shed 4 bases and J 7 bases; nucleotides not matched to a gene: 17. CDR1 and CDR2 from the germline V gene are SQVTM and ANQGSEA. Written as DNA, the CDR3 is TGCAGCGTTGCGGGGGGGGCCTTGATCGTGGCAGGGACCCAGTACTTC. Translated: CSVAGGALIVAGTQYF. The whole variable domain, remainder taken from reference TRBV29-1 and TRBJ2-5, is SAVISQKPSRDICQRGTSLTIQCQVDSQVTMMFWYRQQPGQSLTLIATANQGSEATYESGFVIDKFPISRPNLTFSTLTVSNMSPEDSSIYLCSVAGGALIVAGTQYFGPGTRLLVL.

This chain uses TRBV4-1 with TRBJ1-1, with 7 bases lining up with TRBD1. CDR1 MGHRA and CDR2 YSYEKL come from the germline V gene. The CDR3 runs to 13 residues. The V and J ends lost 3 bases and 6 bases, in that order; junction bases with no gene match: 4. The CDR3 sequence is CASSHPGGPEAFF. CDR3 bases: TGCGCCAGCAGCCATCCAGGGGGGCCTGAAGCTTTCTTT.

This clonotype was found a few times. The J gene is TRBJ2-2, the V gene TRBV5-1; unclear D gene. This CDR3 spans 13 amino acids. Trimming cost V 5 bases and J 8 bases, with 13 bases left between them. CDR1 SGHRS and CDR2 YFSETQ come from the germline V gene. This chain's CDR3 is CASRVEYSGELFF. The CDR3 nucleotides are TGCGCCAGCAGGGTTGAGTATTCTGGGGAGCTGTTTTTT.

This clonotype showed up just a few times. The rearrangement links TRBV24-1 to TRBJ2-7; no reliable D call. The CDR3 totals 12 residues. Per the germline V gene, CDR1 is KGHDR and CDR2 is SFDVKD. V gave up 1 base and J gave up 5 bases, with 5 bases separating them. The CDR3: CATSDLGHEQYF. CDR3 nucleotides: TGTGCCACCAGTGATTTAGGCCACGAGCAGTACTTC.

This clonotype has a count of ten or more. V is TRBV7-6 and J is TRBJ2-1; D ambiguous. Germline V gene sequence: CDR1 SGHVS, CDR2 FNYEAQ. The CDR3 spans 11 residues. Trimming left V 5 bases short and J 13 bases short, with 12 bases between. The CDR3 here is CASSAATEQFF. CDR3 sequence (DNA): TGTGCCAGCAGCGCGGCCACCGAACAGTTCTTC.

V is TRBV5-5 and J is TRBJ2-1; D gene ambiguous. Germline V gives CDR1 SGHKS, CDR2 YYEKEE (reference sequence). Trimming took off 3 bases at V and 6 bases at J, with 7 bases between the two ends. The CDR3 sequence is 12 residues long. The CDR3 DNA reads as TGTGCCAGCAGCTGGATCATCAATGAGCAGTTCTTC. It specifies CASSWIINEQFF.

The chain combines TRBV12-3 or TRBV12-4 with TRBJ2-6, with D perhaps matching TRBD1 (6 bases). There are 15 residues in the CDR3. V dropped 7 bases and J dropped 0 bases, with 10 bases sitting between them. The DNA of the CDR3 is TGTGCCAGCACCACGGGACACTCTGGGGCCAACGTCCTGACTTTC. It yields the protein CASTTGHSGANVLTF.

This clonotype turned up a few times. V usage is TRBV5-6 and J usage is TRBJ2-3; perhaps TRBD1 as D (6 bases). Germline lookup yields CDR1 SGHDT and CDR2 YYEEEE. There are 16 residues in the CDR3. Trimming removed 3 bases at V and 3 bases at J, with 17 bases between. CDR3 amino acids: CASSSYREEATDTQYF. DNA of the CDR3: TGTGCCAGCAGCTCATACAGGGAAGAAGCAACAGATACGCAGTATTTT. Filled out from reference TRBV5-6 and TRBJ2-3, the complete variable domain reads DAGVTQSPTHLIKTRGQQVTLRCSPKSGHDTVSWYQQALGQGPQFIFQYYEEEERQRGNFPDRFSGHQFPNYSSELNVNALLLGDSALYLCASSSYREEATDTQYFGPGTRLTVL.